This entry describes one T cell receptor (beta chain). Antigen: not known. This sample is part of a study of T cell responses to AZD1222 COVID-19 vaccine. Findings of the study overall: After the peak T cell response, and only then, were repertoires sampled. Among the donors, most were white British and more were female, and clonal diversity was possibly underestimated. Spike-specific TCR depth and breadth grew after two AZD1222 doses. Reportedly, nearly half the spike-specific TCRs target unmutated variant regions.

TCRdb's copy holds only in-frame clones and misses some; the assay was immunoSEQ multiplex PCR. The sample has 80,000 or so clones; 70% to 90% are singletons. Trimming removed 3 bases from V and 3 bases from J; junction bases left unmatched: 3. Germline V gene data show CDR1 as SGHDN and CDR2 as FVKESK. This CDR3 region has 15 residues. The chain recombines TRBV14 with TRBJ1-1, with 11 nucleotides matching TRBD1. The sample was peripheral blood, taken on day 0 of AZD1222 vaccination. This receptor was obtained from an adult in good health. The CDR3 DNA reads TGTGCCAGCAGCCACGGACAGGGGGCGTACACTGAAGCTTTCTTT. Its translation: CASSHGQGAYTEAFF.